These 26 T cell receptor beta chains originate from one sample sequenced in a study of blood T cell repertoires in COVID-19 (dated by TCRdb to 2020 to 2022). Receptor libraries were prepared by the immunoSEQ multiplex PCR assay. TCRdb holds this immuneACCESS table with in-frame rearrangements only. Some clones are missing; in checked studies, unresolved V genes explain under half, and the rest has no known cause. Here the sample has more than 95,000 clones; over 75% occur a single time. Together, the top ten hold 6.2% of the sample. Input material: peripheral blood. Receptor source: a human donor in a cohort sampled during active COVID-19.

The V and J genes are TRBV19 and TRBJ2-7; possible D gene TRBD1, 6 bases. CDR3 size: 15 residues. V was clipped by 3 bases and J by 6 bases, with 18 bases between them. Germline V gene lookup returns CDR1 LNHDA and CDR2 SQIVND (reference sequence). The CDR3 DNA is TGTGCCAGTAGTATCCCGGGGCAGGGGCTAATCGAGCAGTACTTC. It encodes CASSIPGQGLIEQYF. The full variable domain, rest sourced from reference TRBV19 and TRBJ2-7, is DGGITQSPKYLFRKEGQNVTLSCEQNLNHDAMYWYRQDPGQGLRLIYYSQIVNDFQKGDIAEGYSVSREKKESFPLTVTSAQKNPTAFYLCASSIPGQGLIEQYFGPGTRLTVT.

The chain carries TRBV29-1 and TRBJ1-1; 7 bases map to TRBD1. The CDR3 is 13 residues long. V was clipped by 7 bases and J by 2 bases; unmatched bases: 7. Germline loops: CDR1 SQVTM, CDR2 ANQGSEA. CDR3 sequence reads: CSGYRGENTEAFF. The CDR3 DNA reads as TGCAGCGGGTACAGGGGAGAAAACACTGAAGCTTTCTTT. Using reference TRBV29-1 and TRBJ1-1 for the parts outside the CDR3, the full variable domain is SAVISQKPSRDICQRGTSLTIQCQVDSQVTMMFWYRQQPGQSLTLIATANQGSEATYESGFVIDKFPISRPNLTFSTLTVSNMSPEDSSIYLCSGYRGENTEAFFGQGTRLTVV.

CDR3 nucleotide sequence: TGCAGCGTTTACAGGGTAGGGCGTAACACTGAAGCTTTCTTT. Translation: CSVYRVGRNTEAFF. The chain carries TRBV29-1 and TRBJ1-1; perhaps TRBD1 as D (6 bases). Trimming removed 5 bases from V and 2 bases from J, with 15 bases in between. From germline, CDR1 is SQVTM and CDR2 ANQGSEA. The CDR3 covers 14 residues.

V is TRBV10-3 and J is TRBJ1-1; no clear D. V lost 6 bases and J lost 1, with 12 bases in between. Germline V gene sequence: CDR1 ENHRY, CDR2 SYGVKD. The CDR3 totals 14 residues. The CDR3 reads CAIRSAGENTEAFF. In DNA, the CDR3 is TGTGCCATCAGGTCCGCCGGAGAGAACACTGAAGCTTTCTTT.

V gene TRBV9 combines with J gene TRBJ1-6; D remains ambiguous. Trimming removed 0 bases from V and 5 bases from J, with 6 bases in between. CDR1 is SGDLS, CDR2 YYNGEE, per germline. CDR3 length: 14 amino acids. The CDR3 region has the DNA TGTGCCAGCAGCGTAGCCGGTCATAATTCACCCCTCCACTTT. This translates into CASSVAGHNSPLHF.

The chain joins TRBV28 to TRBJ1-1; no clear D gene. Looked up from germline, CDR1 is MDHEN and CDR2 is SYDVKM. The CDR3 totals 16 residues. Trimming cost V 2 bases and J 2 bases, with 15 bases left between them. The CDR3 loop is CASSLHTFQTNTEAFF. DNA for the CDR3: TGTGCCAGCAGTTTACATACCTTCCAGACTAACACTGAAGCTTTCTTT.

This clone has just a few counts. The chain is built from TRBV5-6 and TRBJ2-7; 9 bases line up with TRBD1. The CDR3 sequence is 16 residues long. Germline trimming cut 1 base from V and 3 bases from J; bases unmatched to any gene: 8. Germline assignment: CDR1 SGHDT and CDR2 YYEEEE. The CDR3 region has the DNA TGTGCCAGCAGCTTGTTGGCGGGGACAGGGTACTACGAGCAGTACTTC. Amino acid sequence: CASSLLAGTGYYEQYF.

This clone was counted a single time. CDR3 in amino acids: CASSTTSGGQYEQYF. Written as DNA, the CDR3 is TGTGCCAGCAGCACGACTAGCGGGGGGCAATACGAGCAGTACTTC. The chain has TRBV3-1 (or the pseudogene TRBV3-2) and TRBJ2-7; 13 bases are a match to TRBD2. Germline V gene lookup returns CDR1 LGHDT and CDR2 YNNKEL (reference sequence). J gave up 4 bases and V 5 bases, and 5 bases lay outside the gene matches. This CDR3 has 15 residues.

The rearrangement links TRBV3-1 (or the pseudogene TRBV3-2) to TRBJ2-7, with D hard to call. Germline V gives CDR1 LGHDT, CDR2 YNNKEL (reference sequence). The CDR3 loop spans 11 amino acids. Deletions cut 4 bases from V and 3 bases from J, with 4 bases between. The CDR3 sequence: CASSRGYEQYF. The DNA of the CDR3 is TGTGCCAGCAGCCGCGGCTACGAGCAGTACTTC.

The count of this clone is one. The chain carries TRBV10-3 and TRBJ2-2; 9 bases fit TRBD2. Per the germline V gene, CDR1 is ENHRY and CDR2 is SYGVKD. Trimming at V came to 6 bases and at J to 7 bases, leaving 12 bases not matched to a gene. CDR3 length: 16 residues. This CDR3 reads CAIRDSGSGNGGELFF. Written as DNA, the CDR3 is TGTGCCATCAGGGATAGCGGGAGTGGGAATGGCGGGGAGCTGTTTTTT.

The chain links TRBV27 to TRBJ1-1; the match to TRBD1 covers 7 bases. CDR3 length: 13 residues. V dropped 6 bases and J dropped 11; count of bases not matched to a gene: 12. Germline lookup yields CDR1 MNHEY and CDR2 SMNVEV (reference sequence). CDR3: CASRDRDSGDAFF. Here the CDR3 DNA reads TGTGCCAGCAGGGATCGGGACAGCGGAGACGCTTTCTTT.

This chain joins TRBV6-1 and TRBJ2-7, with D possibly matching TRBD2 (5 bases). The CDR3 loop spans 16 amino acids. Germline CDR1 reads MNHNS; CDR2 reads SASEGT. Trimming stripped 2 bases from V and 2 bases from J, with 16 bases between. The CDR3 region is CASSEIKGRGTYEQYF. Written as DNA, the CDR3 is TGTGCCAGCAGTGAAATCAAGGGTCGAGGGACCTACGAGCAGTACTTC.

CDR3 sequence reads: CASSQDSGRLAGGNSYEQYF. The CDR3 DNA follows: TGTGCCAGCAGCCAAGATTCCGGCCGACTAGCGGGGGGAAACTCCTACGAGCAGTACTTC. This chain uses TRBV3-1 (or the pseudogene TRBV3-2) with TRBJ2-7; 13 nucleotides align to TRBD2. V lost 0 bases and J lost 0; bases outside the gene matches: 11. The germline V gene encodes CDR1 LGHDT and CDR2 YNNKEL (reference sequence). This CDR3 spans 20 amino acids.

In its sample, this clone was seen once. The CDR3 coding sequence is TGTGCCAGCAGTTCCGGACAGTTAAATGAAAAACTGTTTTTT. It codes for CASSSGQLNEKLFF. The rearrangement uses TRBV27 and TRBJ1-4, with D possibly TRBD1 on 6 matching bases. Germline-derived CDR1 and CDR2 are MNHEY and SMNVEV (reference sequence). The CDR3 totals 14 residues. The V gene lost 4 bases and the J gene lost 5 bases, with 11 bases spanning the gap.

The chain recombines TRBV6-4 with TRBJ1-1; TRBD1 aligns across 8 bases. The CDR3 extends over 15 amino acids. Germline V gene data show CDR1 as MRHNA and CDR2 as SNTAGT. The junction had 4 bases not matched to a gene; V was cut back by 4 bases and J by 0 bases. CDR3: CASSVTGAMNTEAFF. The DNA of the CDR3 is TGTGCCAGCAGTGTGACAGGGGCAATGAACACTGAAGCTTTCTTT.

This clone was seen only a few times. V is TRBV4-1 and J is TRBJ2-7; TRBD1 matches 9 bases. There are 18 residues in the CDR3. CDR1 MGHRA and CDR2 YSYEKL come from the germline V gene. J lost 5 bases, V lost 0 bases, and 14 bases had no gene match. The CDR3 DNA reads TGCGCCAGCAGCCAAGATCTTAAAGGTGGACAGGGGCGGCACGAGCAGTACTTC. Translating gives CASSQDLKGGQGRHEQYF.

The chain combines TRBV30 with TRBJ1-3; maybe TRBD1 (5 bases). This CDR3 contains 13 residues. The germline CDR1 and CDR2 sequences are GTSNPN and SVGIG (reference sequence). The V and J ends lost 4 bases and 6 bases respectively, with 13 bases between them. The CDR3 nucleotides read TGTGCCTGGAATGTTGGGGGGGAAAACACCATATATTTT. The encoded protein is CAWNVGGENTIYF. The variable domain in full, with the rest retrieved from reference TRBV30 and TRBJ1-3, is SQTIHQWPATLVQPVGSPLSLECTVEGTSNPNLYWYRQAAGRGLQLLFYSVGIGQISSEVPQNLSASRPQDRQFILSSKKLLLSDSGFYLCAWNVGGENTIYFGEGSWLTVV.

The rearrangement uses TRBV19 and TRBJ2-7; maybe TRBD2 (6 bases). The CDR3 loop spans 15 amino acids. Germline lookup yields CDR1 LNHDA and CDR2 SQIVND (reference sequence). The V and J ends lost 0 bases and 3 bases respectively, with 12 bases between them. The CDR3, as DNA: TGTGCCAGTAGTATAGACGCGGGACTGAGCTACGAGCAGTACTTC. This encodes CASSIDAGLSYEQYF.

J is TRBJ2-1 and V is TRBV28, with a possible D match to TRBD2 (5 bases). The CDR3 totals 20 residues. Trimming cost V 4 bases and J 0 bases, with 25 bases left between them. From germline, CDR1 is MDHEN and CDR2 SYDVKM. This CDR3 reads CASSSPSGTSGRSSYNEQFF. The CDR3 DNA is TGTGCCAGCAGTTCGCCGAGCGGCACCTCCGGTAGAAGCTCCTACAATGAGCAGTTCTTC.

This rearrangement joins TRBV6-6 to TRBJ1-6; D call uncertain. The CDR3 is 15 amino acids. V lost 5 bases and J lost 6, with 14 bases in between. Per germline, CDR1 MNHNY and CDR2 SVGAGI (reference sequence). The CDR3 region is CASSVTGYANSPLHF. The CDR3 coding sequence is TGTGCCAGCAGTGTTACGGGGTACGCTAATTCACCCCTCCACTTT.

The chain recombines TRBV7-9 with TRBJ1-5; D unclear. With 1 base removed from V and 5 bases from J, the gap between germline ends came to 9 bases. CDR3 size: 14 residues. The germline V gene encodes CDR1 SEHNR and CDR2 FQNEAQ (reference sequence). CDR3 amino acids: CASSLGGRDQPQHF. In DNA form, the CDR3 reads TGTGCCAGCAGCTTAGGAGGGCGGGATCAGCCCCAGCATTTT.

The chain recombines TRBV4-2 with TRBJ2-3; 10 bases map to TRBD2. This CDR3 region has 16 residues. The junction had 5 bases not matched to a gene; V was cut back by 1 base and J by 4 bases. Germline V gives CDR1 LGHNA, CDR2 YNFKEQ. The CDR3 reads CASSQGGAGGADTQYF. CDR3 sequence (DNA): TGTGCCAGCAGCCAAGGGGGAGCGGGAGGGGCAGATACGCAGTATTTT.

The CDR3 loop reads CASSPMTGREAFF. CDR3 bases: TGTGCCAGCTCACCTATGACAGGGCGGGAAGCTTTCTTT. The rearrangement joins TRBV18 to TRBJ1-1; 7 nucleotides align to TRBD1. The CDR3 is 13 residues long. V shed 3 bases, J shed 8 bases, and the junction held 6 bases outside the gene matches. CDR1 is KGHSH and CDR2 is LQKENI in the germline V gene. Using reference TRBV18 and TRBJ1-1 for the parts outside the CDR3, the full variable domain is NAGVMQNPRHLVRRRGQEARLRCSPMKGHSHVYWYRQLPEEGLKFMVYLQKENIIDESGMPKERFSAEFPKEGPSILRIQQVVRGDSAAYFCASSPMTGREAFFGQGTRLTVV.

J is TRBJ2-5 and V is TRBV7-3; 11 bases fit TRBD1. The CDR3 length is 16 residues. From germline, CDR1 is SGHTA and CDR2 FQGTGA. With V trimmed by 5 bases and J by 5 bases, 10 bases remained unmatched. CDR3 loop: CASSQKSGTGGETQYF. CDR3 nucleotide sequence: TGTGCCAGCAGCCAAAAATCCGGGACAGGGGGGGAGACCCAGTACTTC.

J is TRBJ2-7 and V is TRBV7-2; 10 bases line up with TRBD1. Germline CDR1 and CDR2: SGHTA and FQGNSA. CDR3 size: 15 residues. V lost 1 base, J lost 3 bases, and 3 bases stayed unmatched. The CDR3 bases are TGTGCCAGCAGCTTAGGGACAGGGGGGAGCTACGAGCAGTACTTC. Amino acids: CASSLGTGGSYEQYF.

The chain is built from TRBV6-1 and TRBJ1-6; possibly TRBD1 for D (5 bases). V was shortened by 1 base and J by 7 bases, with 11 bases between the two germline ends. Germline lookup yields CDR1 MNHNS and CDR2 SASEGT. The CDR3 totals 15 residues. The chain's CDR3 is CASSEDEGRNSPLHF. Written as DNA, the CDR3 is TGTGCCAGCAGTGAAGACGAGGGGAGGAATTCACCCCTCCACTTT.